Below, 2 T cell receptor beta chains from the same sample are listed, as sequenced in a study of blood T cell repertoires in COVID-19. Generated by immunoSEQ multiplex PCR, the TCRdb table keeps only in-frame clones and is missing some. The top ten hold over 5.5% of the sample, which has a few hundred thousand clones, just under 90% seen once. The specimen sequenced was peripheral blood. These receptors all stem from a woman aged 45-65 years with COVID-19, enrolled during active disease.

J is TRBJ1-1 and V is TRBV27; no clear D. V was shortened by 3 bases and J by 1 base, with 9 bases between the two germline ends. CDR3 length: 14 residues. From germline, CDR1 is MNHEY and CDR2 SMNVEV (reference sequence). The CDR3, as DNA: TGTGCCAGCAGTTTGGGCCCCGGGAACACTGAAGCTTTCTTT. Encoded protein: CASSLGPGNTEAFF.

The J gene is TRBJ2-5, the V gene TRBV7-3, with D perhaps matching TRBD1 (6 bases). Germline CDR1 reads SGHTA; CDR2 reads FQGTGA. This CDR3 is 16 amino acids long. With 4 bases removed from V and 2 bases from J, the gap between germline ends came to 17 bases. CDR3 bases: TGTGCCAGCAGCTCCCACGGACAGCTCCTTCAAGAGACCCAGTACTTC. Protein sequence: CASSSHGQLLQETQYF.